This T cell receptor (beta chain) originates from a study of identical twins. This clonotype has ten or more counts. Via MiXCR, TCRdb re-called the 5' RACE reads, giving one row per CDR3 protein. The table lists 500,000 to 650,000 distinct CDR3 sequences, around 7.4% of them singletons. In germline, CDR1 is SQVTM, CDR2 ANQGSEA. The CDR3 consists of 15 residues. V was clipped by 2 bases and J by 3 bases, with 13 bases between them. The sample was also linked to a second study, of yellow fever vaccine responses in identical twins. That study adds: Twin vaccine T cell responses reportedly seemed partly convergent, partly personalized.

The chain employs TRBV29-1 and TRBJ2-2; either TRBD1 or TRBD2 may supply D (6 bases each). The TCR comes from a woman between 18 and 29 years old in good health. Source material: PBMCs. DNA of the CDR3: TGCAGCGTTGAAACTTCCGGGGGCTACACCGGGGAGCTGTTTTTT. Residues: CSVETSGGYTGELFF.